Given below is one TCR beta chain in context. Its cognate antigen is unknown. A much larger clone differs by one base, so this may be a read error. This sample includes further DNA sequences coding for the same CDR3. The CDR3 sequence is 13 residues long. The V end lost 3 bases, the J end lost 2 bases, and 7 bases lay between the germline ends. CDR1 KGHSH and CDR2 LQKENI come from the germline V gene. The authors' processing: Sequence data from immunoSEQ were junction-only and lacked quality scores; consequently, filtering differed. Profiling relied on immunoSEQ multiplex PCR, and the TCRdb table lists in-frame clones only, not all of them. The DNA was the basis for D and trimming; V, J and clone size are from that table. The table lists 650,000 to 800,000 clones, 72% of them singletons. This sample is part of a study of shared clonotypes between healthy human individuals. Looking at the study overall: Donors were a couple of women and a few men aged 18 to 49.

All of the donors resided in Nashville, Tennessee, and each was a Caucasian adult. Study outcomes and limitations: With a handful of donors compared, approximately 5.5% of naive CD4 clonotypes were shared.

The TCR comes from a woman aged 25 to 39 in good health. The V gene is TRBV18, the J gene TRBJ2-5; no definite D call. The sequenced material came from memory CD4+ T cells sorted from blood. Subset: CD45RA-negative fraction. The CDR3 loop is CASSPEFQETQYF. The CDR3 DNA reads as TGTGCCAGCTCACCGGAGTTTCAAGAGACCCAGTACTTC. Drawing the rest from reference TRBV18 and TRBJ2-5, the complete variable domain is NAGVMQNPRHLVRRRGQEARLRCSPMKGHSHVYWYRQLPEEGLKFMVYLQKENIIDESGMPKERFSAEFPKEGPSILRIQQVVRGDSAAYFCASSPEFQETQYFGPGTRLLVL.